This is a list of T cell receptor beta chains from one sample in a study of human T cells and chemical hapten exposure. MiXCR was run by TCRdb on the 5' RACE reads, yielding one entry per CDR3 protein. This sample yields more than 140,000 distinct CDR3 sequences, of which about 4% are seen a single time; roughly 1.4% belongs to the top ten. The receptors derive from a female donor in good health. The CDR3 runs from the conserved cysteine through the conserved F or W. D genes are given only for firm matches. Clone size is stated in some rows and not others, as once, few, many or a class when expanded.

v_call: TRBV25-1
clone_size: many
j_call: TRBJ1-1
d_call: NA
cdr3_nt: TGTGCCAGCAGTGATAGGAGTTTGGGGGCTGCTTTCTTT
cdr3_aa: CASSDRSLGAAFF

v_call: TRBV2
clone_size: many
j_call: TRBJ2-1
d_call: NA
cdr3_nt: TGTGCCAGCAGCTTGAACAGGGAACAGCAGTTCTTC
cdr3_aa: CASSLNREQQFF

v_call: TRBV4-2
clone_size: many
j_call: TRBJ2-3
d_call: NA
cdr3_nt: TGTGCCAGCAGCCAAGCGCCCGGCAGCACAGATACGCAGTATTTT
cdr3_aa: CASSQAPGSTDTQYF

v_call: TRBV5-1
clone_size: NA
j_call: TRBJ1-4
d_call: NA
cdr3_nt: TGCGCCAGCAGCTTGGGTGGATTGGATGAAAAACTGTTTTTT
cdr3_aa: CASSLGGLDEKLFF

v_call: TRBV12-5
clone_size: many
j_call: TRBJ2-3
d_call: TRBD2
cdr3_nt: TGTGCTAGTGGTTTGCCATCAAAGACTAGCCGAAGCACAGATACGCAGTATTTT
cdr3_aa: CASGLPSKTSRSTDTQYF

v_call: TRBV6-2/TRBV6-3
clone_size: many
j_call: TRBJ1-5
d_call: TRBD1
cdr3_nt: TGTGCCAGCAGAACCGGGACAGGCAATCAGCCCCAGCATTTT
cdr3_aa: CASRTGTGNQPQHF

v_call: TRBV6-6
clone_size: few
j_call: TRBJ2-7
d_call: NA
cdr3_nt: TGTGCCAGCAGTTACTCTCCGGGGGACGAGCAGTACTTC
cdr3_aa: CASSYSPGDEQYF

v_call: TRBV28
clone_size: many
j_call: TRBJ2-5
d_call: TRBD2
cdr3_nt: TGTGCCAGCAGTTCTGCCGGGGGGGAGACCCAGTACTTC
cdr3_aa: CASSSAGGETQYF

v_call: TRBV7-3
clone_size: few
j_call: TRBJ2-1
d_call: TRBD1
cdr3_nt: TGTGCCAGCAGCAAACAGGGGGCGCCCGACAATGAGCAGTTCTTC
cdr3_aa: CASSKQGAPDNEQFF

v_call: TRBV10-3
clone_size: many
j_call: TRBJ1-2
d_call: NA
cdr3_nt: TGTGCCATCGGGGCAGTGGGTAGCCCATTTGGCTACACCTTC
cdr3_aa: CAIGAVGSPFGYTF

v_call: TRBV6-6
clone_size: few
j_call: TRBJ1-2
d_call: NA
cdr3_nt: TGTGCCAGCAGTCCTGGCTCGAGGAAGGATGGCTACACCTTC
cdr3_aa: CASSPGSRKDGYTF

v_call: TRBV10-3
clone_size: few
j_call: TRBJ2-1
d_call: TRBD2
cdr3_nt: TGTGCCATCAGACCACCTAGCGGGGGCTACAATGAGCAGTTCTTC
cdr3_aa: CAIRPPSGGYNEQFF

v_call: TRBV7-2
clone_size: many
j_call: TRBJ1-3
d_call: TRBD1
cdr3_nt: TGTGCCAGCAGCTTACGAGCGGACAGGGGGCTTTTAAGGTCTGGAAACACCATATATTTT
cdr3_aa: CASSLRADRGLLRSGNTIYF

v_call: TRBV4-2
clone_size: many
j_call: TRBJ2-1
d_call: NA
cdr3_nt: TGTGCCAGCAGCCAAGAACCTTCAGGGCGCAATGAGCAGTTCTTC
cdr3_aa: CASSQEPSGRNEQFF

v_call: TRBV7-3
clone_size: many
j_call: TRBJ2-5
d_call: NA
cdr3_nt: TGTGCCAGCAGCTTCGACCAAGAGACCCAGTACTTC
cdr3_aa: CASSFDQETQYF

v_call: TRBV6-5
clone_size: many
j_call: TRBJ2-1
d_call: TRBD2
cdr3_nt: TGTGCCAGCACCCAAGCGGGGGGCCACAATGAGCAGTTCTTC
cdr3_aa: CASTQAGGHNEQFF

v_call: TRBV20-1
clone_size: many
j_call: TRBJ1-1
d_call: NA
cdr3_nt: TGCAGTGCTAGAGTCCAGGGCGGGAGCACTGAAGCTTTCTTT
cdr3_aa: CSARVQGGSTEAFF

v_call: TRBV7-2
clone_size: many
j_call: TRBJ2-3
d_call: NA
cdr3_nt: TGTGCCAGCAGCTACCGGACGTTTGCAGATACGCAGTATTTT
cdr3_aa: CASSYRTFADTQYF

v_call: TRBV5-4
clone_size: many
j_call: TRBJ2-3
d_call: NA
cdr3_nt: TGTGCCAGCAGCTCCATCCTGGTCGGGGCAACGAATACGCAGTATTTT
cdr3_aa: CASSSILVGATNTQYF

v_call: TRBV4-1
clone_size: many
j_call: TRBJ1-6
d_call: TRBD1
cdr3_nt: TGCGCCAGCAGCCAAGCGATGACAGGGGGTAATTCACCCCTCCACTTT
cdr3_aa: CASSQAMTGGNSPLHF

v_call: TRBV12-3/TRBV12-4
clone_size: NA
j_call: TRBJ2-1
d_call: TRBD1
cdr3_nt: TGTGCCAGCAGTCTACTGGACAGGTCCGATGAGCAGTTCTTC
cdr3_aa: CASSLLDRSDEQFF

v_call: TRBV2
clone_size: many
j_call: TRBJ1-1
d_call: TRBD1
cdr3_nt: TGTGCCACCGTAAGCTGGGACAGGGCAACTTTCTTT
cdr3_aa: CATVSWDRATFF

v_call: TRBV6-2/TRBV6-3
clone_size: many
j_call: TRBJ1-1
d_call: TRBD1
cdr3_nt: TGTGCCAGCCCGCCCGTCGGGACAGAGGCCGCGAACACTGAAGCTTTCTTT
cdr3_aa: CASPPVGTEAANTEAFF

v_call: TRBV20-1
clone_size: many
j_call: TRBJ1-4
d_call: NA
cdr3_nt: TGCAGTGCTAGAGCATACCCTAGGGAAAAACTGTTTTTT
cdr3_aa: CSARAYPREKLFF

v_call: TRBV20-1
clone_size: many
j_call: TRBJ2-3
d_call: TRBD1
cdr3_nt: TGCAGTGCTAGGGGGACAGGGGGCAACATCCAGTTTGATACGCAGTATTTT
cdr3_aa: CSARGTGGNIQFDTQYF

v_call: TRBV20-1
clone_size: many
j_call: TRBJ2-3
d_call: NA
cdr3_nt: TGCAGTGCTAGAGACCCGTGGGGGGATATAGCAGATACGCAGTATTTT
cdr3_aa: CSARDPWGDIADTQYF

v_call: TRBV28
clone_size: few
j_call: TRBJ1-3
d_call: NA
cdr3_nt: TGTGCCAGCAAAGCCGGGCTAGGAAACACCATATATTTT
cdr3_aa: CASKAGLGNTIYF

v_call: TRBV12-3/TRBV12-4
clone_size: many
j_call: TRBJ2-1
d_call: NA
cdr3_nt: TGTGCCAGCTTACCGAGCTCCTACAATGAGCAGTTCTTC
cdr3_aa: CASLPSSYNEQFF

v_call: TRBV12-3/TRBV12-4
clone_size: many
j_call: TRBJ2-3
d_call: NA
cdr3_nt: TGTGCCAGCAGTTTCTGGGGGGTCACAGATACGCAGTATTTT
cdr3_aa: CASSFWGVTDTQYF

v_call: TRBV20-1
clone_size: many
j_call: TRBJ2-7
d_call: NA
cdr3_nt: TGCAGTGCCATCCCCCTGGGGAACTACGAGCAGTACTTC
cdr3_aa: CSAIPLGNYEQYF

v_call: TRBV19
clone_size: NA
j_call: TRBJ2-4
d_call: TRBD1
cdr3_nt: TGTGCCAGTAGTACCTCCCCGGGACAGAAAGACTTC
cdr3_aa: CASSTSPGQKDF

v_call: TRBV28
clone_size: many
j_call: TRBJ2-3
d_call: NA
cdr3_nt: TGTGCCAGCAGTTTCGGGGACATCGGCACAGATACGCAGTATTTT
cdr3_aa: CASSFGDIGTDTQYF

v_call: TRBV7-6
clone_size: NA
j_call: TRBJ2-3
d_call: TRBD2
cdr3_nt: TGTGCCAGCAGCCCCCTTCCTTCCAGCGGGGGGGCCACAGATACGCAGTATTTT
cdr3_aa: CASSPLPSSGGATDTQYF

v_call: TRBV9
clone_size: NA
j_call: TRBJ2-7
d_call: NA
cdr3_nt: TGTGCCAGCAGCGTGGACACCCGGGGTGACTACGAGCAGTACTTC
cdr3_aa: CASSVDTRGDYEQYF

v_call: TRBV6-5
clone_size: many
j_call: TRBJ2-4
d_call: TRBD2
cdr3_nt: TGTGCCAGCAGCACTAGCGGGGGCCTAGCCAAAAACATTCAGTACTTC
cdr3_aa: CASSTSGGLAKNIQYF

v_call: TRBV5-4
clone_size: many
j_call: TRBJ1-2
d_call: NA
cdr3_nt: TGTGCCAGCAGCCTGGACAGTAACTATGGCTACACCTTC
cdr3_aa: CASSLDSNYGYTF

v_call: TRBV6-5
clone_size: many
j_call: TRBJ2-1
d_call: TRBD1
cdr3_nt: TGTGCCAGCAGTCACCGGGACAGGGACAACAATGAGCAGTTCTTC
cdr3_aa: CASSHRDRDNNEQFF

v_call: TRBV5-4
clone_size: NA
j_call: TRBJ2-3
d_call: TRBD2
cdr3_nt: TGTGCCAGCCGGGGATCCTCGCGACTAGCGGGTACATTCACAGATACGCAGTATTTT
cdr3_aa: CASRGSSRLAGTFTDTQYF

v_call: TRBV6-6
clone_size: many
j_call: TRBJ2-6
d_call: NA
cdr3_nt: TGTGCCAGCAGTGACACGACAGGTTCAGGGGCCAACGTCCTGACTTTC
cdr3_aa: CASSDTTGSGANVLTF

v_call: TRBV3-1
clone_size: many
j_call: TRBJ2-3
d_call: NA
cdr3_nt: TGTGCCAGCAGCCAAGTGGGTGGGGGAGCTAGCACAGATACGCAGTATTTT
cdr3_aa: CASSQVGGGASTDTQYF

v_call: TRBV15
clone_size: many
j_call: TRBJ2-1
d_call: TRBD2
cdr3_nt: TGTGCCACCAGCAGAGGTCCCCTTAGCGGGGGGGACAATGAGCAGTTCTTC
cdr3_aa: CATSRGPLSGGDNEQFF

v_call: TRBV7-2
clone_size: few
j_call: TRBJ2-7
d_call: TRBD2
cdr3_nt: TGTGCCAGCAGCTTGACTAGCTTATTTCGATTCGAGCAGTACTTC
cdr3_aa: CASSLTSLFRFEQYF

v_call: TRBV11-2
clone_size: many
j_call: TRBJ2-7
d_call: TRBD2
cdr3_nt: TGTGCCAGCAGCTTATTAACGGGGGGATCCTACGAGCAGTACTTC
cdr3_aa: CASSLLTGGSYEQYF

v_call: TRBV10-3
clone_size: many
j_call: TRBJ2-2
d_call: NA
cdr3_nt: TGTTCTCGCTTTTTCCTAAACACCGGGGAGCTGTTTTTT
cdr3_aa: CSRFFLNTGELFF

v_call: TRBV7-8
clone_size: many
j_call: TRBJ2-3
d_call: TRBD1
cdr3_nt: TGTGCCAGCAGCCTACTCCTAGGGGGCGCAAAAGATACGCAGTATTTT
cdr3_aa: CASSLLLGGAKDTQYF